The clone carrying this T cell receptor (beta chain) has at least ten counts. These data come from a study of response to subunit inactivated influenza vaccine. TCRdb reanalysed the RT-PCR reads using MiXCR and keeps one entry per CDR3 protein. The table has approximately 530,000 distinct CDR3 sequences, about 7.2% seen once. CDR1 is SGHTA and CDR2 is FQGTGA in the germline V gene. The length of the CDR3 is 16 residues. Between the trimmed V and J ends, which lost 5 bases and 5 bases, there was a span of 19 bases. The TCR was taken from a man aged 50 to 69 who received an inactivated influenza vaccine. The chain links TRBV7-3 to TRBJ2-1, with TRBD1 as a possible D gene (6 bases). The sequences come from PBMCs from blood, collected roughly 24 months after vaccination. In DNA form, the CDR3 reads TGTGCCAGCAGCGTGGGATATAACAGGGTCGACAATGAGCAGTTCTTC. Translating gives CASSVGYNRVDNEQFF.